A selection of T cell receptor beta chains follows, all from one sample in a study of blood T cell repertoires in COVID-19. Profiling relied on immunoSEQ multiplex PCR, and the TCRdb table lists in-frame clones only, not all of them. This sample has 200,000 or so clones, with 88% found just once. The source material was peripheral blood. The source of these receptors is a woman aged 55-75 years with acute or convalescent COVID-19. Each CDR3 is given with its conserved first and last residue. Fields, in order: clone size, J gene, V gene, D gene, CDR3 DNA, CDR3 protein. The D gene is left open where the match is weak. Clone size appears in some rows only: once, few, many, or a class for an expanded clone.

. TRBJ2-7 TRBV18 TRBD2 TGTGCCAGCTCACCACCGGGACTAGCGGGCGTACCCTACGAGCAGTACTTC CASSPPGLAGVPYEQYF
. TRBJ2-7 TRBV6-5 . TGTGCCTGCCAACTAGGGATCGCTTACGAGCAGTACTTC CACQLGIAYEQYF
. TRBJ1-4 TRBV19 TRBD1 TGTGCCAGTCACCGCAGGGGGTCGACTAATGAAAAACTGTTTTTT CASHRRGSTNEKLFF
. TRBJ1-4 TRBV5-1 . TGCGCCAGCAGCCCAGGGATGTCAAATGAAAAACTGTTTTTT CASSPGMSNEKLFF
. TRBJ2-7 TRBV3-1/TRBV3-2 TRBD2 TGTGCCAGCAGCCAAGGGGCTAGCGGGATTCTCTACGAGCAGTACTTC CASSQGASGILYEQYF
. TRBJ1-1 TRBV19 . TGTGCCAGTAGTATAGATCCAGCACCTAGGAACACTGAAGCTTTCTTT CASSIDPAPRNTEAFF
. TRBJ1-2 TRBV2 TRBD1 TGTGCCAGCAGTCTACAGGGGGCGGCGAGGGGCAACTATGGCTACACCTTC CASSLQGAARGNYGYTF
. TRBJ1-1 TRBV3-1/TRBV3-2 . TGTGCCAGCAATCGAGGGGGATTAAACACTGAAGCTTTCTTT CASNRGGLNTEAFF
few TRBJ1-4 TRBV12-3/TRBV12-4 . TGTGCCAGCAGTTTCAGGGGAAAACTGTTTTTT CASSFRGKLFF
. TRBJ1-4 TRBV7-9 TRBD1 TGTGCCAGCAGCAAACCTGGACAGGGCTTGAGAGACCTTTTTTTT CASSKPGQGLRDLFF
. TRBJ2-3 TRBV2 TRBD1 TGTGCCAGCAGTTACAGGGGACCCACAGATACGCAGTATTTT CASSYRGPTDTQYF
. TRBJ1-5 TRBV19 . TGTGCCAGTAGTTCCCCCGCGACAGTTGTGGGCAATCAGCCCCAGCATTTT CASSSPATVVGNQPQHF
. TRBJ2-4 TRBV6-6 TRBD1 TGTGCCAGCAGCCAGGACAGGGGCATTGCCAAAAACATTCAGTACTTC CASSQDRGIAKNIQYF
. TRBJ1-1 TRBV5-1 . TGCGCCAGCAGCTTGGGTGCCGGTCGGACAGCGAAGAACACTGAAGCTTTCTTT CASSLGAGRTAKNTEAFF
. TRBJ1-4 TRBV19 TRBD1 TGTGCCAGTACCGGACAGGGTCTCAATGAAAAACTGTTTTTT CASTGQGLNEKLFF
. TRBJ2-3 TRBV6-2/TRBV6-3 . TGTGCCAGCAGTTACCCACAAATCACAGATACGCAGTATTTT CASSYPQITDTQYF
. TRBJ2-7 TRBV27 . TGTGCCAGCACTGACTATTACGAGCAGTACTTC CASTDYYEQYF
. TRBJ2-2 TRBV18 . TGTGCCAGCTCCGAGGAAGATACCGGGGAGCTGTTTTTT CASSEEDTGELFF
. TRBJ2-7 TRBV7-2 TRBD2 TGTGCCAGCAGCTTAGAAGGACTAGATACCTACGAGCAGTACTTC CASSLEGLDTYEQYF
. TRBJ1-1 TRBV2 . TGTGCCAGCAGGGTGGACTGGCCCGGAGCTTTCTTT CASRVDWPGAFF
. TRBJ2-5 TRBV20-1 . TGCAGTGCTGCCGGAGGAGAGACCCAGTACTTC CSAAGGETQYF
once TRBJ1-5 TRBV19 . TGTGCCAGTAGTCGCGGAACAAATAGCAATCAGCCCCAGCATTTT CASSRGTNSNQPQHF
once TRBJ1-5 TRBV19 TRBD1 TGTGCCAGTAGTGTGACAGGGAGGCAGCCCCAGCATTTT CASSVTGRQPQHF
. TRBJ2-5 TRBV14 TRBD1 TGTGCCAGCAGCCAAACTCGACAGGGAGCCCAGGTGAAGACCCAGTACTTC CASSQTRQGAQVKTQYF
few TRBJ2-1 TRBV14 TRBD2 TGTGCCAGCAGCCCGCTAGCGGGACTACGTAGCAATGAGCAGTTCTTC CASSPLAGLRSNEQFF
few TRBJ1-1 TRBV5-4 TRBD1 TGTGCCAGCAGCATAAAGACAGGGGCGAACACTGAAGCTTTCTTT CASSIKTGANTEAFF
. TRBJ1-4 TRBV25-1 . TGTGCCAGCACTAGAGGTGGCGTTGGAAAACTGTTTTTT CASTRGGVGKLFF
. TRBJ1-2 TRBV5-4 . TGTGCCAGCAGTTCAACACGGGACTACACCTTC CASSSTRDYTF
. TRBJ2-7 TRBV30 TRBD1 TGTGCCTGGGGCCGGGACAGGGGCTACGAGCAGTACTTC CAWGRDRGYEQYF
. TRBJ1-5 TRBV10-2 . TGCGCCAGCAGTGAAATATTCAATCAGCCCCAGCATTTT CASSEIFNQPQHF
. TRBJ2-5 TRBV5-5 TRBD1 TGTGCCAGCAGCTTGTCGGGACAGAGCCAAGAGACCCAGTACTTC CASSLSGQSQETQYF
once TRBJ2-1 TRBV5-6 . TGTGCCAGCAGCTTGGGGACAGTATACAATGAGCAGTTCTTC CASSLGTVYNEQFF
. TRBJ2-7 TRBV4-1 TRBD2 TGCGCCAGCAGCCAAGATCAGAGACTAGCGGGGGTCGATTACGAGCAGTACTTC CASSQDQRLAGVDYEQYF
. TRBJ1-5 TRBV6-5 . TGTGCCAGCAGTCTTGGGACAAACCTTAATCAGCCCCAGCATTTT CASSLGTNLNQPQHF
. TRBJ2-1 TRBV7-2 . TGTGCCAGCAGCTCCAACCGCTTATCAACCGTGAGCAATGAGCAGTTCTTC CASSSNRLSTVSNEQFF
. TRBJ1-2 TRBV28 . TGTGCCAGCAGTTTATACGGGTCCTATGGCTACACCTTC CASSLYGSYGYTF
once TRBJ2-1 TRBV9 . TGTGCCAGCAGCGTAGGCGTCACGGGGAATGAGCAGTTCTTC CASSVGVTGNEQFF
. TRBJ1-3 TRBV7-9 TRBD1 TGTGCCAGCCTAACTACCGGACAGGGCCCTGGAAACACCATATATTTT CASLTTGQGPGNTIYF
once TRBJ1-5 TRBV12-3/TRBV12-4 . TGTGCCAGCAGTTTCCAGGTCAATCAGCCCCAGCATTTT CASSFQVNQPQHF
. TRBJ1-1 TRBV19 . TGTGCCAGTGGGGCGACGACAACAGGGACTGAAGCTTTCTTT CASGATTTGTEAFF